This TCR beta chain stems from a study of control samples from healthy donors and cancer patients. Method: immunoSEQ multiplex PCR; TCRdb's copy keeps in-frame clones and lacks some. The top ten hold roughly 1.6% of the sample, which has 170,000 or so clones, about 93% seen once. With 3 bases clipped from V and 4 bases from J, the junction kept 0 bases outside the gene matches. CDR1 MNHEY and CDR2 SVGEGT come from the germline V gene. This CDR3 region has 14 residues. The genes are TRBV6-2 or TRBV6-3 and TRBJ2-6; 7 nucleotides line up with TRBD2. The receptor's source is a man in his late teens or twenties in good health. The sequencing input was blood. The CDR3 nucleotides are TGTGCCAGCAGTTATAGCGGGGGGGCCAACGTCCTGACTTTC. Its protein is CASSYSGGANVLTF.